This is a list of T cell receptor beta chains from one sample in a study of cytomegalovirus exposure and HLA in healthy donors. Sequenced by immunoSEQ multiplex PCR; TCRdb stores in-frame clones only, minus some. The sample carries about 150,000 clones, less than 90% recorded once. Material: PBMCs. The receptor source for this set is a boy aged 2 to 10 in good health and CMV-seronegative. Each CDR3 is given with its conserved first and last residue. Each record gives: CDR3 DNA, CDR3 protein, V gene, clone size, J gene, D gene. A D gene is named only where the DNA matches it firmly. A clone size is listed for some rows: how often the clone was seen (once, few, many), or a class if it is expanded.

TGTGCCAGCAGTAATCGCCCGGGACAGGGTGCCCATTATGGCTACACCTTC CASSNRPGQGAHYGYTF TRBV28 . TRBJ1-2 TRBD1
TGTGCCAGCAGCTTAGATGGGGACAGCACCTCTGGGGCCAACGTCCTGACTTTC CASSLDGDSTSGANVLTF TRBV7-2 . TRBJ2-6 TRBD1
TGTGCCAGCAGCCCTATCTGGTTACCGGGCCTACGGGGTTTACCGCAGTATTTT CASSPIWLPGLRGLPQYF TRBV7-3 . TRBJ2-3 .
TGCGCCAGCAGCTTGGGACAGGGGAACTACGAGCAGTACTTC CASSLGQGNYEQYF TRBV5-1 . TRBJ2-7 TRBD1
TGCGCCAGCAGCATCTCGACCCTTGGACAGGTCGCCTACGAGCAGTACTTC CASSISTLGQVAYEQYF TRBV5-1 . TRBJ2-7 TRBD1
TGTGCCAGCAGGGCGGTAGGGACAGGTTCCCGAGCGGACATTCAGTACTTC CASRAVGTGSRADIQYF TRBV5-8 . TRBJ2-4 TRBD1
TGTGCCAGCAGCTTTTTTTTGACAGGGGGTCACACTGAAGCTTTCTTT CASSFFLTGGHTEAFF TRBV7-9 . TRBJ1-1 TRBD1
TGTGCCAGCAGTGAATTTGGGACAGGGTCTGCTACGTACAATGAGCAGTTCTTC CASSEFGTGSATYNEQFF TRBV6-1 . TRBJ2-1 TRBD1
TGTGCCAGCAGTGAGGGACAGGGTAATGAAAAACTGTTTTTT CASSEGQGNEKLFF TRBV6-5 . TRBJ1-4 TRBD1
TGTGCCAGTACCCACTCTGGGGCCAACGTCCTGACTTTC CASTHSGANVLTF TRBV19 . TRBJ2-6 .
TGTGCCAGCAGCTCGGGACAGGGCTACGAGCAGTACTTC CASSSGQGYEQYF TRBV11-3 once TRBJ2-7 TRBD1
TGTGCCAGCAGCTTAGATCTAGGGGCCACCCTTGAAGCTTTCTTT CASSLDLGATLEAFF TRBV11-2 . TRBJ1-1 .
TGTGCCAGTAGTACACTGTACAGGGGCGGCACTGAAGCTTTCTTT CASSTLYRGGTEAFF TRBV19 . TRBJ1-1 TRBD1
TGCGCCAGCAGTGAGAGGACAGGGTACAATGAGCAGTTCTTC CASSERTGYNEQFF TRBV10-1 . TRBJ2-1 TRBD1
TGTGCCAGCAGTTCCCATGAACAGGGGGCCACTGAAGCTTTCTTT CASSSHEQGATEAFF TRBV28 . TRBJ1-1 TRBD1
TGTGCCACCAGCAGAGATTCAGGGGGAAATCAGCCCCAGCATTTT CATSRDSGGNQPQHF TRBV15 once TRBJ1-5 TRBD1
TGTGCCAGCAGTAGCTCCTACGAGCAGTACTTC CASSSSYEQYF TRBV11-2 . TRBJ2-7 .
TGTGCTAGTGGTATCGACAGGGGGCCTTCTTCCGAGCAGTACTTC CASGIDRGPSSEQYF TRBV12-5 . TRBJ2-7 TRBD1
TGTGCCATCTCGACAGGCCCCCAAGAGACCCAGTACTTC CAISTGPQETQYF TRBV19 . TRBJ2-5 .
TGTGCCAGCAGTTCAACCGGGGAGCAGTACTTC CASSSTGEQYF TRBV28 . TRBJ2-7 .
TGTGCCAGCAGACGACTGGGACTAGCGGACGGGGAGCTGTTTTTT CASRRLGLADGELFF TRBV7-6 . TRBJ2-2 TRBD2
TGTGCCAGCAGTTACTCTTCCCCGAGCGGGGCCACCATATATTTT CASSYSSPSGATIYF TRBV6-5 . TRBJ1-3 .
TGTGCCAGCACGCGGGGCCTTTCGGGACTAGTAAGTTGCTCGGATGAGCAGTTCTTC CASTRGLSGLVSCSDEQFF TRBV21-1 . TRBJ2-1 .
TGTGCCAGCAGTTCCGAGGGGGCGACCTTCTACAATGAGCAGTTCTTC CASSSEGATFYNEQFF TRBV27 . TRBJ2-1 TRBD1
TGTGCCAGCAGCCCATACGGACTAGCGGGGGGAGAGACCCAGTACTTC CASSPYGLAGGETQYF TRBV9 . TRBJ2-5 TRBD2
TGTGCCAGCAGCGCTACAGGGGATAGCAATCAGCCCCAGCATTTT CASSATGDSNQPQHF TRBV9 . TRBJ1-5 TRBD1
TGCGCCAGCAGCTCCGGGACAGCGAACACCGGGGAGCTGTTTTTT CASSSGTANTGELFF TRBV5-1 . TRBJ2-2 TRBD1
TGTGCCACCAGCAGAGAGACTAGTAACTACGAGCAGTACTTC CATSRETSNYEQYF TRBV15 . TRBJ2-7 .
TGTGCCAGCACTAGATCCGGGAACTCTGGGGAGCAGTACTTC CASTRSGNSGEQYF TRBV27 . TRBJ2-7 .
TGTGCCAGCTCTCGGCCGGACAGTAACTATGGCTACACCTTC CASSRPDSNYGYTF TRBV18 . TRBJ1-2 .
TGTGCCATCAGTGAATACAGGGGGATCGAGCAGTACTTC CAISEYRGIEQYF TRBV10-3 . TRBJ2-7 TRBD1